This entry lists 8 T cell receptor beta chains sequenced from one sample in a study of blood T cell repertoires in COVID-19. Method: immunoSEQ multiplex PCR; TCRdb's copy keeps in-frame clones and lacks some. The sample comprises about 36,000 clones, about nine tenths of which are singletons, and 4.8% rests with the top ten. The sequenced sample consisted of peripheral blood. These receptors were taken from a human donor in a cohort sampled during active COVID-19.

The V gene is TRBV28, the J gene TRBJ2-7, with 11 bases that match TRBD2. Germline CDR1 is MDHEN and CDR2 is SYDVKM. With V trimmed by 1 base and J by 5 bases, 4 bases remained unmatched. The CDR3 contains 15 residues. The CDR3 loop reads CASSLSLAGGHEQYF. The CDR3 DNA reads TGTGCCAGCAGTTTATCATTAGCGGGAGGGCACGAGCAGTACTTC.

This clone was counted once. This chain links TRBV6-5 with TRBJ2-1; D might be TRBD1 (6 bases). Germline values: CDR1 MNHEY, CDR2 SVGAGI. Deletions cut 7 bases from V and 6 bases from J, with 19 bases between. The CDR3 totals 15 residues. The chain's CDR3 is CASNMEVAGANEQFF. Written as DNA, the CDR3 is TGTGCCAGCAACATGGAAGTGGCAGGGGCCAATGAGCAGTTCTTC.

This chain links TRBV30 with TRBJ1-4; 8 bases fit TRBD1. Germline V gene lookup returns CDR1 GTSNPN and CDR2 SVGIG (reference sequence). V shed 5 bases, J shed 2 bases, and the junction held 7 bases outside the gene matches. The CDR3 is 15 amino acids. The CDR3 is CAWGTGKQTNEKLFF. The CDR3, as DNA: TGTGCCTGGGGGACAGGCAAACAGACTAATGAAAAACTGTTTTTT.

The J gene is TRBJ2-2, the V gene TRBV12-5; the match to TRBD2 covers 11 bases. Germline CDR1 is LGHNT and CDR2 is FRNRAP. The CDR3 covers 17 residues. The V gene end was trimmed by 1 base and the J gene end by 3 bases; junction bases not matched to a gene: 4. The CDR3 spells CASGLGLAGGDTGELFF. CDR3 nucleotides: TGTGCTAGTGGTTTGGGTCTAGCGGGAGGTGACACCGGGGAGCTGTTTTTT.

This rearrangement joins TRBV5-1 to TRBJ2-7; 9 bases map to TRBD1. Germline CDR1 and CDR2: SGHRS and YFSETQ. The trim removed 4 bases at V and 1 base at J, leaving 6 bases unmatched. The CDR3 is 15 residues long. The CDR3 sequence is CASSPRTGASYEQYF. Written as DNA, the CDR3 is TGCGCCAGCAGCCCACGGACAGGGGCATCCTACGAGCAGTACTTC.

This chain joins TRBV18 and TRBJ2-7, with 10 nucleotides matching TRBD2. V was clipped by 2 bases and J by 2 bases; unmatched bases: 3. Germline CDR1 and CDR2: KGHSH and LQKENI. This CDR3 has 15 amino acids. This chain's CDR3 is CASSPGTSVAYEQYF. CDR3 in DNA: TGTGCCAGCTCACCAGGGACTAGCGTCGCCTACGAGCAGTACTTC.

This rearrangement joins TRBV18 to TRBJ2-1; tentatively, D is TRBD2 (5 bases). Trimming removed 2 bases from V and 15 bases from J, with 14 bases in between. The CDR3 runs 12 residues. Per germline, CDR1 KGHSH and CDR2 LQKENI. DNA for the CDR3: TGTGCCAGCTCACCAAATAGCGCCCGGAGGTTCTTC. It encodes CASSPNSARRFF. Full variable domain (missing parts from reference TRBV18 and TRBJ2-1): NAGVMQNPRHLVRRRGQEARLRCSPMKGHSHVYWYRQLPEEGLKFMVYLQKENIIDESGMPKERFSAEFPKEGPSILRIQQVVRGDSAAYFCASSPNSARRFFGPGTRLTVL.

This clone was counted only a few times. The genes are TRBV6-5 and TRBJ2-1; D is undetermined. The V and J ends lost 7 bases and 7 bases respectively, with 11 bases between them. Per the germline V gene, CDR1 is MNHEY and CDR2 is SVGAGI. The CDR3 extends over 12 amino acids. The DNA for the CDR3 is TGTGCCAGCACTAGGAATGGGAATGAGCAGTTCTTC. Translating gives CASTRNGNEQFF.